This T cell receptor (beta chain) was sequenced for a study of graft-versus-host responses after intestinal transplantation. The repertoire was sequenced with immunoSEQ multiplex PCR; TCRdb's copy has only in-frame clones and lacks some. This sample has tens of thousands of clones, with approximately 92% found just once. Concerning this clone: The antigen is undetermined.

Study-level points and caveats: Marrow from the recipient contained GvH clones, some of which had appeared first in ileum or blood.

Trimming cost V 0 bases and J 0 bases; bases outside gene matches: 10. Germline values: CDR1 MGHRA, CDR2 YSYEKL. The CDR3 is 20 residues long. The V gene is TRBV4-1, the J gene TRBJ2-1; TRBD2 aligns across 11 bases. The clonotype comes from a human donor who received an intestinal transplant. Sequenced here: unstimulated CD8+ T cells sorted from spleen or lymph node cells, sampled before intestinal transplant. The CDR3 protein is CASSQDQGTSGYSSYNEQFF. The CDR3 DNA sequence: TGCGCCAGCAGCCAAGATCAAGGGACTAGCGGATATAGCTCCTACAATGAGCAGTTCTTC.